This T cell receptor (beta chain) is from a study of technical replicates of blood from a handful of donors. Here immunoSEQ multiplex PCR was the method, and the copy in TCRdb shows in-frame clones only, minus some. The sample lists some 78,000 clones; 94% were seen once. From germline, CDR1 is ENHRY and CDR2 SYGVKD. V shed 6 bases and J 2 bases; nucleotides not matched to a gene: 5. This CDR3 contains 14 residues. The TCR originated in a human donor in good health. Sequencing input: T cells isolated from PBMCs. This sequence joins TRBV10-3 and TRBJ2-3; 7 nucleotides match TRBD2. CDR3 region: CAIRAGLDTDTQYF. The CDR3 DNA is TGTGCCATCAGAGCAGGACTAGACACAGATACGCAGTATTTT.